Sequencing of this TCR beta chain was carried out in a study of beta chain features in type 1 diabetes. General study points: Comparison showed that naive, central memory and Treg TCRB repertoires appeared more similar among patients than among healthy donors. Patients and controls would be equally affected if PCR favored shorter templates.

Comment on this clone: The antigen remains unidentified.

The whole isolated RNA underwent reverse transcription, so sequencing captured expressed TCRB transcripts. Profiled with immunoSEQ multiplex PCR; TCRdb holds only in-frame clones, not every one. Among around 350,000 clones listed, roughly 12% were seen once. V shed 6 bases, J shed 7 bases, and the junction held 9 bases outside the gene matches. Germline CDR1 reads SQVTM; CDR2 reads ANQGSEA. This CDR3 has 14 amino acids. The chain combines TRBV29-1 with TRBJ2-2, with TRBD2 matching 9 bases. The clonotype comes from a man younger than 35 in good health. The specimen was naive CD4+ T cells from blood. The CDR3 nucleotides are TGCAGCGTGACGCGCGGGGGGGCGAACGGGGAGCTGTTTTTT. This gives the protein CSVTRGGANGELFF.